Listed below are T cell receptor beta chains from one sample, sequenced in a study of PD-1 blockade in classical Hodgkin lymphoma. The assay was immunoSEQ multiplex PCR, and TCRdb's table has in-frame clones only and misses some. The sample contains fewer than 35,000 clones, about 88% of which appear only once. Sequenced: CD4+ T cells from blood. The receptors were sampled from a human donor with classical Hodgkin lymphoma. The CDR3 runs from the conserved cysteine through the conserved F or W. The D gene is left open where the match is weak. Not all rows give a size; the values are once, few, many and, for expanded clones, a class.

J: TRBJ1-5
length: 15
D: .
V: TRBV5-6
size: .
CDR3: CASSWGGRRNQPQHF
DNA: TGTGCCAGCAGCTGGGGGGGGCGGCGAAATCAGCCCCAGCATTTT

J: TRBJ2-7
length: 16
D: TRBD1
V: TRBV5-1
size: .
CDR3: CASSLRSRTGSYEQYF
DNA: TGCGCCAGCAGCTTGAGGAGTCGGACAGGCTCTTACGAGCAGTACTTC

J: TRBJ2-3
length: 14
D: .
V: TRBV11-1
size: .
CDR3: CASSPDPFGDTQYF
DNA: TGTGCCAGCAGTCCAGACCCGTTTGGAGATACGCAGTATTTT

J: TRBJ2-5
length: 14
D: TRBD2
V: TRBV2
size: .
CDR3: CASRLRTSFETQYF
DNA: TGTGCCAGCCGTCTCCGGACTAGCTTTGAGACCCAGTACTTC

J: TRBJ2-1
length: 16
D: .
V: TRBV4-2
size: .
CDR3: CARSQEPLSSYNEQFF
DNA: TGTGCCCGCAGCCAAGAACCCCTGAGCTCCTACAATGAGCAGTTCTTC

J: TRBJ1-1
length: 14
D: .
V: TRBV10-1
size: .
CDR3: CASRGGADGTEAFF
DNA: TGCGCCAGCAGGGGGGGGGCAGACGGCACTGAAGCTTTCTTT

J: TRBJ2-7
length: 14
D: TRBD1
V: TRBV19
size: .
CDR3: CASYFRDREREQYF
DNA: TGTGCCAGTTACTTCCGGGACAGGGAACGAGAGCAGTACTTC

J: TRBJ1-1
length: 17
D: TRBD1
V: TRBV7-2
size: .
CDR3: CASSLAVLTGGNTEAFF
DNA: TGTGCCAGCAGCTTGGCCGTCCTGACAGGGGGAAACACTGAAGCTTTCTTT

J: TRBJ1-1
length: 13
D: .
V: TRBV2
size: once
CDR3: CASSRLGPEGAFF
DNA: TGTGCCAGCAGTCGGCTGGGCCCGGAAGGAGCTTTCTTT

J: TRBJ2-5
length: 10
D: .
V: TRBV2
size: once
CDR3: CASAQETQYF
DNA: TGTGCCAGCGCCCAAGAGACCCAGTACTTC

J: TRBJ1-2
length: 14
D: .
V: TRBV28
size: .
CDR3: CASSLPGQVYGYTF
DNA: TGTGCCAGCAGTTTACCAGGGCAGGTCTATGGCTACACCTTC

J: TRBJ2-1
length: 18
D: TRBD2
V: TRBV10-1
size: .
CDR3: CASSEDPGLADSYNEQFF
DNA: TGCGCCAGCAGTGAGGATCCGGGACTAGCGGATTCCTACAATGAGCAGTTCTTC

J: TRBJ1-1
length: 12
D: .
V: TRBV28
size: few
CDR3: CASSAGLAEAFF
DNA: TGTGCCAGCAGTGCCGGGCTTGCTGAAGCTTTCTTT

J: TRBJ1-1
length: 14
D: .
V: TRBV6-6
size: .
CDR3: CASSHDSENTEAFF
DNA: TGTGCCAGCAGTCACGACAGTGAGAACACTGAAGCTTTCTTT

J: TRBJ1-1
length: 15
D: .
V: TRBV27
size: .
CDR3: CASSLRGGLNTEAFF
DNA: TGTGCCAGCAGTTTAAGGGGAGGGCTGAACACTGAAGCTTTCTTT

J: TRBJ2-2
length: 13
D: .
V: TRBV2
size: .
CDR3: CASSVTVTGELFF
DNA: TGTGCCAGCAGCGTAACGGTTACCGGGGAGCTGTTTTTT

J: TRBJ2-2
length: 17
D: TRBD1
V: TRBV5-1
size: .
CDR3: CASSFHLNRGDTGELFF
DNA: TGCGCCAGCAGCTTCCACCTAAACAGGGGTGACACCGGGGAGCTGTTTTTT

J: TRBJ1-1
length: 15
D: TRBD1
V: TRBV5-6
size: once
CDR3: CASSSDRGRNTEAFF
DNA: TGTGCCAGCAGCTCAGACAGGGGGCGGAACACTGAAGCTTTCTTT

J: TRBJ2-2
length: 16
D: TRBD2
V: TRBV5-1
size: .
CDR3: CASSLGLAENTGELFF
DNA: TGCGCCAGCAGCTTGGGACTAGCGGAGAACACCGGGGAGCTGTTTTTT

J: TRBJ1-5
length: 14
D: .
V: TRBV6-6
size: .
CDR3: CASSPLAGNQPQHF
DNA: TGTGCCAGCAGCCCTCTAGCGGGAAATCAGCCCCAGCATTTT

J: TRBJ2-1
length: 15
D: .
V: TRBV5-1
size: .
CDR3: CASSSRGSEGDEQFF
DNA: TGCGCCAGCAGCTCCAGGGGTTCCGAGGGCGATGAGCAGTTCTTC

J: TRBJ1-5
length: 14
D: TRBD1
V: TRBV28
size: .
CDR3: CASSLGRGEQPQHF
DNA: TGTGCCAGCAGTTTGGGCAGGGGGGAGCAGCCCCAGCATTTT

J: TRBJ2-4
length: 14
D: TRBD2
V: TRBV11-2
size: .
CDR3: CASSLFGGRNIQYF
DNA: TGTGCCAGCAGCTTATTCGGCGGGAGGAACATTCAGTACTTC

J: TRBJ2-1
length: 17
D: TRBD2
V: TRBV5-6
size: .
CDR3: CASSLARLAGEANEQFF
DNA: TGTGCCAGCAGCTTGGCCCGACTAGCGGGAGAAGCCAATGAGCAGTTCTTC

J: TRBJ2-5
length: 16
D: TRBD1
V: TRBV19
size: .
CDR3: CASTISWDRFGETQYF
DNA: TGTGCCAGTACCATATCCTGGGACAGGTTTGGAGAGACCCAGTACTTC

J: TRBJ2-1
length: 13
D: .
V: TRBV28
size: .
CDR3: CASSRPGVYEQFF
DNA: TGTGCCAGCAGTCGGCCGGGAGTTTATGAGCAGTTCTTC

J: TRBJ2-2
length: 14
D: .
V: TRBV7-2
size: .
CDR3: CATLFRRNTGELFF
DNA: TGTGCCACCCTCTTCCGTCGTAACACCGGGGAGCTGTTTTTT

J: TRBJ2-3
length: 13
D: TRBD1
V: TRBV5-1
size: .
CDR3: CASSIQGSDTQYF
DNA: TGCGCCAGCAGCATACAGGGGTCAGATACGCAGTATTTT

J: TRBJ2-2
length: 15
D: .
V: TRBV6-5
size: .
CDR3: CASSLMVGATGELFF
DNA: TGTGCCAGCAGCTTGATGGTTGGGGCCACCGGGGAGCTGTTTTTT

J: TRBJ2-1
length: 15
D: .
V: TRBV18
size: .
CDR3: CASTPQESSYNEQFF
DNA: TGTGCCAGCACCCCCCAGGAAAGCTCCTACAATGAGCAGTTCTTC

J: TRBJ2-2
length: 14
D: .
V: TRBV19
size: few
CDR3: CASSPTSLTGELFF
DNA: TGTGCCAGTAGTCCTACCTCGCTCACCGGGGAGCTGTTTTTT